This T cell receptor (beta chain) was captured by sequencing in a study of metastatic and nonmetastatic thyroid tumors. Study summary: The study looked at repertoires side by side in blood and in tumor or nodule tissue from malignant and benign thyroid patients.

In the original processing: CDR3 was compared across clinicopathological groups, and the resulting differences were used to build a distant-metastasis classifier for papillary thyroid cancer. MiXCR was used by TCRdb to re-call the PCR reads. In this record, the V and J calls reflect TCRdb's handling and not the investigators' own analysis. Among roughly 29,000 clones listed, 20% to 25% were seen once. Patients had received no treatment of any kind before thyroid surgery. Study-level results: In blood and tumor, TCR beta diversity was reportedly significantly higher in malignant thyroid tumors than in benign nodules.

This clone was detected many times. The target antigen is unknown. This CDR3 has 14 amino acids. The V gene's germline CDR1 is SGHAT and CDR2 FQNNGV. The V and J ends lost 5 bases and 5 bases, in that order; junction bases with no gene match: 7. The sequence came from a female donor with papillary thyroid cancer or a benign thyroid nodule (not recorded which). Some clones in this sample may be carry-over from other donors' samples. Source material: blood. V gene TRBV11-2 combines with J gene TRBJ2-5; 8 bases match TRBD1. CDR3: CASSSHRGKETQYF. The CDR3 nucleotides are TGTGCCAGCAGCAGTCACAGGGGGAAGGAGACCCAGTACTTC. Looking up the rest from reference TRBV11-2 and TRBJ2-5 gives the full variable domain: EAGVAQSPRYKIIEKRQSVAFWCNPISGHATLYWYQQILGQGPKLLIQFQNNGVVDDSQLPKDRFSAERLKGVDSTLKIQPAKLEDSAVYLCASSSHRGKETQYFGPGTRLLVL.